A single sample gave rise to the 29 T cell receptor beta chains below, sequenced in a study of shared clonotypes between healthy human individuals. CD45RO-negative CD8 cells positively selected for CCR7 made up the naive population, which excluded terminally differentiated effector memory CD45RA+ cells. Assay: immunoSEQ multiplex PCR; the TCRdb copy retains only in-frame clones and omits some. The sample includes roughly 2,000,000 clones, around 93% seen only once; the top ten take over 1.5%. The source material was naive CD8+ T cells from PBMCs. The origin of the receptors is a man aged 18 to 30 in good health. Some clones in this sample may be carry-over from other donors' samples.

Concerning this clone itself: Germline is not matched at one junction end, which may reflect a read error. The gene calls are TRBV15 and TRBJ2-3; tentative D call: TRBD1 (5 bases). Germline CDR1 and CDR2: LNHNV and YYDKDF (reference sequence). CDR3 length: 12 residues. CDR3 sequence reads: CATSRDSPGPVF. The CDR3 nucleotides read TGTGCCACCAGCAGAGACTCCCCAGGGCCAGTTTTT.

The chain uses TRBV15 and TRBJ1-5; 10 nucleotides match TRBD1. Looked up from germline, CDR1 is LNHNV and CDR2 is YYDKDF (reference sequence). This CDR3 has 14 amino acids. After removal of 5 bases from V and 7 bases from J, the junction contained 5 bases not matched to a gene. The DNA for the CDR3 is TGTGCCACCAGCCTGACAGGGGGCGGCCAGCCCCAGCATTTT. Translation gives CATSLTGGGQPQHF.

The chain is built from TRBV7-6 and TRBJ1-4, with 10 bases fitting TRBD1. This CDR3 has 17 residues. Germline V gene lookup returns CDR1 SGHVS and CDR2 FNYEAQ. Trimming removed 5 bases from V and 4 bases from J; junction bases left unmatched: 10. The CDR3 nucleotides are TGTGCCAGCAGCCGAGGCGACAGGGGGCGGATTAATGAAAAACTGTTTTTT. Translated: CASSRGDRGRINEKLFF.

The rearrangement joins TRBV29-1 to TRBJ2-3, with TRBD2 matching 9 bases. Losses at the gene ends were 5 bases for V and 4 bases for J; bases not matched to a gene: 10. The germline CDR1 and CDR2 sequences are SQVTM and ANQGSEA. The CDR3 consists of 15 residues. The CDR3 here is CSVCGASGVPDTQYF. The CDR3 nucleotides are TGCAGCGTTTGCGGGGCTAGCGGGGTCCCAGATACGCAGTATTTT.

The V and J genes are TRBV7-9 and TRBJ2-7; D might be TRBD2 (5 bases). The CDR3 covers 15 residues. V was clipped by 4 bases and J by 2 bases, with 15 bases between them. Germline V gene lookup returns CDR1 SEHNR and CDR2 FQNEAQ (reference sequence). Here the CDR3 DNA reads TGTGCCAGCAGCTCCCCTGGGAGTCCCGCCTACGAGCAGTACTTC. Residues: CASSSPGSPAYEQYF.

Here the CDR3 DNA reads TGTGCCAGCAGCTTGGGGACAGGGTTGGCAGATACGCAGTATTTT. This gives the protein CASSLGTGLADTQYF. The chain uses TRBV7-6 and TRBJ2-3, with 9 positions matching TRBD1. This CDR3 is 15 amino acids long. V lost 3 bases to trimming and J lost 4 bases; unmatched junction nucleotides: 5. Germline assignment: CDR1 SGHVS and CDR2 FNYEAQ.

This chain links TRBV6-1 with TRBJ1-5; D gene uncertain. CDR3 size: 15 residues. V dropped 0 bases and J dropped 5 bases, with 11 bases sitting between them. Germline V gene sequence: CDR1 MNHNS, CDR2 SASEGT. CDR3 amino acids: CASSEASGQYQPQHF. In DNA, the CDR3 is TGTGCCAGCAGTGAAGCGAGCGGGCAGTATCAGCCCCAGCATTTT.

This clone was observed once. The chain carries TRBV2 and TRBJ2-3, with TRBD2 identical over 7 bases. Germline V lookup: CDR1 SNHLY, CDR2 FYNNEI. The junction had 8 bases not matched to a gene; V was cut back by 8 bases and J by 0 bases. The CDR3 is 15 amino acids. CDR3 nucleotide sequence: TGTGCCAGCGTTGTGGGGGGGATTAGCACAGATACGCAGTATTTT. Residues: CASVVGGISTDTQYF.

The chain has TRBV6-6 and TRBJ2-7; D not certain. Trimming took 8 bases from V and 2 from J, leaving 13 bases between them. The CDR3 spans 13 residues. Germline V gene lookup returns CDR1 MNHNY and CDR2 SVGAGI (reference sequence). CDR3 sequence: CASGPESPYEQYF. DNA for the CDR3: TGTGCCAGCGGCCCTGAGTCCCCCTACGAGCAGTACTTC.

The genes are TRBV13 and TRBJ2-2, with 10 bases matching TRBD1. This CDR3 is built from 20 residues. V gave up 5 bases and J gave up 3 bases; unmatched junction bases: 18. CDR1 PRHDT and CDR2 FYEKMQ come from the germline V gene (reference sequence). The CDR3 nucleotides read TGTGCCAGCAGCGCCCGGGACAGGGGCCAAATAGTCGACTACACCGGGGAGCTGTTTTTT. Translation: CASSARDRGQIVDYTGELFF.

This clone was seen a few times. J is TRBJ1-1 and V is TRBV4-1, with 8 bases aligning to TRBD1. Losses at the gene ends were 0 bases for V and 5 bases for J; bases not matched to a gene: 5. There are 15 residues in the CDR3. The V gene's germline CDR1 is MGHRA and CDR2 YSYEKL. The CDR3 nucleotides read TGCGCCAGCAGCCAAGAGGGCAGGGGGCGTACTGAAGCTTTCTTT. Its translation is CASSQEGRGRTEAFF.

This clone turned up a few times. V usage is TRBV29-1 and J usage is TRBJ1-1; D perhaps matches TRBD1 (5 bases). The CDR3 has 12 residues. Per germline, CDR1 SQVTM and CDR2 ANQGSEA. V lost 7 bases and J 1 base, leaving 10 bases between the germline ends. CDR3 in DNA: TGCAGCGATGGGACTGAGAACACTGAAGCTTTCTTT. Translated: CSDGTENTEAFF.

The chain employs TRBV6-5 and TRBJ1-2, with TRBD1 matching 7 bases. The ends lost 2 bases at V and 3 bases at J; junction bases unmatched: 6. Germline assignment: CDR1 MNHEY and CDR2 SVGAGI. The CDR3 is 15 residues long. In DNA, the CDR3 is TGTGCCAGCAGTTACACAAGGGACAGCCACTATGGCTACACCTTC. Protein sequence: CASSYTRDSHYGYTF.

The rearrangement links TRBV5-1 to TRBJ2-2; 11 positions agree with TRBD2. The CDR3 is 19 residues long. The ends lost 5 bases at V and 0 bases at J; junction bases unmatched: 12. Germline lookup yields CDR1 SGHRS and CDR2 YFSETQ. Written as DNA, the CDR3 is TGCGCCAGCAGTAAAACTAGCGGGAGTTTAAGCGCGAACACCGGGGAGCTGTTTTTT. It encodes CASSKTSGSLSANTGELFF.

The rearrangement uses TRBV7-9 and TRBJ2-2; 13 bases match TRBD2. Germline CDR1 reads SEHNR; CDR2 reads FQNEAQ (reference sequence). This CDR3 has 16 amino acids. Losses at the gene ends were 5 bases for V and 4 bases for J; bases not matched to a gene: 4. The CDR3 coding sequence is TGTGCCAGCAGCCCCGGACTAGCGGGAGTCACCGGGGAGCTGTTTTTT. This codes for CASSPGLAGVTGELFF.

The rearrangement joins TRBV15 to TRBJ2-1; D ambiguous. Germline V lookup: CDR1 LNHNV, CDR2 YYDKDF (reference sequence). This CDR3 contains 14 residues. Trimming removed 2 bases from V and 8 bases from J, with 13 bases in between. This CDR3 is CATSRSRLWDEQFF. The CDR3 nucleotides are TGTGCCACCAGCAGATCGAGGTTGTGGGATGAGCAGTTCTTC.

This clone is a singleton in its sample. V and J are TRBV2 and TRBJ2-5; a weak D match, TRBD1 (5 bases). Germline assignment: CDR1 SNHLY and CDR2 FYNNEI. The CDR3 loop spans 16 amino acids. The V gene lost 4 bases and the J gene lost 2 bases, with 17 bases spanning the gap. CDR3 in amino acids: CASSVVAGILQETQYF. DNA for the CDR3: TGTGCCAGCAGTGTCGTTGCAGGGATTTTGCAAGAGACCCAGTACTTC.

This chain joins TRBV7-9 and TRBJ1-2; no clear D gene. The CDR3 is made up of 15 amino acids. Germline assignment: CDR1 SEHNR and CDR2 FQNEAQ (reference sequence). The V gene lost 1 base and the J gene lost 2 bases, with 11 bases spanning the gap. The CDR3 here is CASSLVEWENYGYTF. For the CDR3, the DNA is TGTGCCAGCAGCTTAGTCGAATGGGAGAACTATGGCTACACCTTC. The complete variable domain, with remaining parts taken from reference TRBV7-9 and TRBJ1-2, reads DTGVSQNPRHKITKRGQNVTFRCDPISEHNRLYWYRQTLGQGPEFLTYFQNEAQLEKSRLLSDRFSAERPKGSFSTLEIQRTEQGDSAMYLCASSLVEWENYGYTFGSGTRLTVV.

This chain connects TRBV14 to TRBJ2-5, with TRBD1 matching over 9 bases. The CDR3 sequence is 15 residues long. V gave up 4 bases and J gave up 5 bases; unmatched junction bases: 8. Germline V gene data show CDR1 as SGHDN and CDR2 as FVKESK. Here the CDR3 reads CASSRTQGAQETQYF. The DNA for the CDR3 is TGTGCCAGCAGCCGCACACAGGGGGCACAGGAGACCCAGTACTTC. The whole variable domain, remainder taken from reference TRBV14 and TRBJ2-5, is EAGVTQFPSHSVIEKGQTVTLRCDPISGHDNLYWYRRVMGKEIKFLLHFVKESKQDESGMPNNRFLAERTGGTYSTLKVQPAELEDSGVYFCASSRTQGAQETQYFGPGTRLLVL.

The genes are TRBV4-1 and TRBJ1-5; D gene unclear. V was cut by 2 bases and J by 7 bases, with 21 bases left in between. This CDR3 is 17 amino acids long. The germline gives CDR1 MGHRA, CDR2 YSYEKL. The CDR3 region has the DNA TGCGCCAGCAGCCAACGTTTCAGGACCGAAATGAGGCAGCCCCAGCATTTT. It codes for CASSQRFRTEMRQPQHF.

This chain joins TRBV7-9 and TRBJ2-1; TRBD1 matches at 9 bases. Losses at the gene ends were 5 bases for V and 2 bases for J; bases not matched to a gene: 7. From germline, CDR1 is SEHNR and CDR2 FQNEAQ (reference sequence). This CDR3 is built from 16 residues. CDR3 nucleotide sequence: TGTGCCAGCAGCCCCGTGGACAGGGGCCCCTACAATGAGCAGTTCTTC. It is translated as CASSPVDRGPYNEQFF.

The rearrangement joins TRBV6-1 to TRBJ1-2; possible D gene TRBD1, 5 bases. The germline V gene has CDR1 MNHNS and CDR2 SASEGT. This CDR3 is built from 15 residues. Deletions cut 3 bases from V and 6 bases from J, with 17 bases between. CDR3 region: CASSDVRVLVDGYTF. CDR3 bases: TGTGCCAGCAGTGATGTCAGGGTCCTCGTGGATGGCTACACCTTC.

This clone has only one observation. J is TRBJ2-1 and V is TRBV9; 8 bases are shared with TRBD2. After removal of 5 bases from V and 7 bases from J, the junction contained 8 bases not matched to a gene. Germline CDR1 and CDR2: SGDLS and YYNGEE. CDR3 length equals 14 residues. The CDR3 nucleotides read TGTGCCAGCAGTCGGGCCAGCGGGAGTAATGAGCAGTTCTTC. Protein: CASSRASGSNEQFF.

Note on this clone: Other DNA sequences in the sample encode the same CDR3. In DNA form, the CDR3 reads TGTGCCAGCAGCCCCCGGGGCCCATACGAGCAGTACTTC. Protein sequence: CASSPRGPYEQYF. The rearrangement uses TRBV7-9 and TRBJ2-7, with D possibly called TRBD1 or TRBD2 (5 bases each). The V gene lost 5 bases and the J gene lost 4 bases, with 12 bases spanning the gap. Germline assignment: CDR1 SEHNR and CDR2 FQNEAQ (reference sequence). CDR3 length: 13 amino acids.

The gene calls are TRBV6-5 and TRBJ2-7; TRBD2 aligns across 11 bases. Unmatched junction bases numbered 5, after V lost 11 bases and J lost 2 bases. The CDR3 totals 13 residues. Germline CDR1 and CDR2: MNHEY and SVGAGI. For the CDR3, the DNA is TGTGCCGTCGGGACTAGCGGCCCCTACGAGCAGTACTTC. Protein: CAVGTSGPYEQYF.

The chain has TRBV7-9 and TRBJ2-7, with 8 bases lining up with TRBD1. This CDR3 region has 12 residues. The V and J ends lost 5 bases and 6 bases, in that order; junction bases with no gene match: 3. Germline values: CDR1 SEHNR, CDR2 FQNEAQ (reference sequence). DNA for the CDR3: TGTGCCAGCAGCATGGACAGGGTCGAGCAGTACTTC. Encoded protein: CASSMDRVEQYF.

The rearrangement uses TRBV7-8 and TRBJ1-2; possibly TRBD1 for D (5 bases). This CDR3 comprises 16 residues. V gave up 5 bases and J gave up 3 bases, with 19 bases separating them. Germline CDR1 reads SGHVS; CDR2 reads FQNEAQ. Here the CDR3 DNA reads TGTGCCAGCAGCCCCACGGGGGTTTTTAGCGACTATGGCTACACCTTC. Its protein is CASSPTGVFSDYGYTF.

V usage is TRBV5-1 and J usage is TRBJ2-7, with 7 nucleotides matching TRBD1. V lost 0 bases and J lost 4; bases outside the gene matches: 7. CDR1 SGHRS and CDR2 YFSETQ come from the germline V gene. CDR3 length: 15 residues. CDR3 sequence: CASSLAPGQIYEQYF. In nucleotides, the CDR3 is TGCGCCAGCAGCTTGGCCCCGGGACAGATTTACGAGCAGTACTTC. Together with reference TRBV5-1 and TRBJ2-7, the CDR3 gives the full variable domain: KAGVTQTPRYLIKTRGQQVTLSCSPISGHRSVSWYQQTPGQGLQFLFEYFSETQRNKGNFPGRFSGRQFSNSRSEMNVSTLELGDSALYLCASSLAPGQIYEQYFGPGTRLTVT.

The chain couples TRBV29-1 to TRBJ2-5, with 9 bases aligning to TRBD1. Germline loops: CDR1 SQVTM, CDR2 ANQGSEA. The CDR3 contains 13 residues. J gave up 5 bases and V 8 bases, and 9 bases lay outside the gene matches. DNA of the CDR3: TGCAGCACTTGGACAGGGGAGCAGGAGACCCAGTACTTC. The encoded protein is CSTWTGEQETQYF.